The T cell receptor beta chain described here comes from a study of blood T cell repertoires in COVID-19. Overall study: PBMCs, B-cell-depleted T cells, or T cells provided the cDNA or gDNA that made up the material.

This clone was counted once. Original methodology: Nucleated cell counts were estimated from reference gene primer amplification. Clones were sequenced by immunoSEQ multiplex PCR, and TCRdb holds only the in-frame ones, with some missing. The DNA gave D and trimming, while V, J and clone size come from that table. The table has 45,000 to 60,000 clones, more than 75% seen once. Germline CDR1 and CDR2: SGHTS and YDEGEE. The CDR3 is 13 amino acids. Trimming removed 1 base at V and 5 bases at J, with 10 bases between. Source material: PBMCs or T cells enriched from blood (not recorded which). The chain uses TRBV5-8 and TRBJ2-7, with D possibly matching TRBD1 (6 bases). The sequence derives from a woman aged 50 to 60 with acute COVID-19. The CDR3 DNA reads TGTGCCAGCAGCTTGAGACAGGCGAACGAGCAGTACTTC. This encodes CASSLRQANEQYF.